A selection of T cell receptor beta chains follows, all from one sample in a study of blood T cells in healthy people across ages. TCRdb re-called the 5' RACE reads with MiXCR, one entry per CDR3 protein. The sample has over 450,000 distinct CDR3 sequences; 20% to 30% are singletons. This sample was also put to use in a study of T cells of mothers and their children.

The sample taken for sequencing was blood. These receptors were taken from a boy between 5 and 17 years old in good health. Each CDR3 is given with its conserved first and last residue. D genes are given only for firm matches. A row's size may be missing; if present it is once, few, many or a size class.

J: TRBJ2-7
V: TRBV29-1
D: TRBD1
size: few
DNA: TGCAGCGTTTCGGGACAGAGCTACGAGCAGTACTTC
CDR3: CSVSGQSYEQYF

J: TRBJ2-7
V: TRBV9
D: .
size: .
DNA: TGTGCCAGCAGCGTAGCGCCTACTTCCTACGAGCAGTACTTC
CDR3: CASSVAPTSYEQYF

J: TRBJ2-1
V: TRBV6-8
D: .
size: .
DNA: TGTGCCCGCAGTTATCCGGACCATGAGCAGTTCTTC
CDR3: CARSYPDHEQFF

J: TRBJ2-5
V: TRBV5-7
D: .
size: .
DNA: TGTGCCAGCAGCATGCCCAGGGGAGAGACCCAGTACTTC
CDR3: CASSMPRGETQYF

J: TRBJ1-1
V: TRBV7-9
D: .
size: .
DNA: TGTGCCAGCAGCTTAGGGAAAGCGGAAACTGAAGCTTTCTTT
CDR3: CASSLGKAETEAFF

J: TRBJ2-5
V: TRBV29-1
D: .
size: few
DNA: TGCAGCGTTGTTATAAGAGGAGATTCCCAAGAGACCCAGTACTTC
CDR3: CSVVIRGDSQETQYF

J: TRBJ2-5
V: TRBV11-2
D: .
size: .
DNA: TGTGCCAGCAGCTTTCAACGGCGGCCTCAAGAGACCCAGTACTTC
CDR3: CASSFQRRPQETQYF

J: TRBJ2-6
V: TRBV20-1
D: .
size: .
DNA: TGCAGTGCTAGAGGCTCTGGGGCCAACGTCCTGACTTTC
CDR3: CSARGSGANVLTF

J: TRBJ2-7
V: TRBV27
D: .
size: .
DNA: TGTGCCAGCAGCCCCCGAACGGGACGCGGCCTCTACGAGCAGTACTTC
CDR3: CASSPRTGRGLYEQYF

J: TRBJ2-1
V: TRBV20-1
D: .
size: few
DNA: TGCAGTGCTTTATCGAGCTCCTACAATGAGCAGTTCTTC
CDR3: CSALSSSYNEQFF

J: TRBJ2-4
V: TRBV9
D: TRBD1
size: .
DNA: TGTGCCAGCAGCGTAGAGGGACAGCAAAACATTCGGTACTTC
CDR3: CASSVEGQQNIRYF

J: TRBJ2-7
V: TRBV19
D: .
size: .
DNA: TGTGCCAGTAGTATAGGCGGCGGCCCATACGAGCAGTACTTC
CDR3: CASSIGGGPYEQYF

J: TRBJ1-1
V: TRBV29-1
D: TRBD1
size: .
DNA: TGCAGCGTTGAAAACAGGGGGGCTTTCTTT
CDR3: CSVENRGAFF

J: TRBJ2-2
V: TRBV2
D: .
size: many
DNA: TGTGCCAGCAGGGACTTTCCGAACACCGGGGAGCTGTTTTTT
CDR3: CASRDFPNTGELFF

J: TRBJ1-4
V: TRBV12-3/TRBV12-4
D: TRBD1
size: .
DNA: TGTGCCAGCAGTTCCACAGGGGACCTATTTTTT
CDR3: CASSSTGDLFF

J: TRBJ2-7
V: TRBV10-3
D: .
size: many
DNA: TGTGCCATCAGCGGGCGGGAAGAGCAGTACTTC
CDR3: CAISGREEQYF

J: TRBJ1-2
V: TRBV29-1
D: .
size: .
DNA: TGCAGCGTTGAAACCCCGAGAGCTAACTATGGCCACACCTTC
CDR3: CSVETPRANYGHTF

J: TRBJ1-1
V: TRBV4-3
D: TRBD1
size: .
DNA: TGCGCCAGCAGCCAAGATTGGGGGGGAGGGGGCGCTGGGACTGAAGCTTTCTTT
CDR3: CASSQDWGGGGAGTEAFF

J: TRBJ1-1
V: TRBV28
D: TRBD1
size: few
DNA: TGTGCCAGCAGTTTATTGGACAGGGAGACTGAAGCTTTCTTT
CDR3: CASSLLDRETEAFF

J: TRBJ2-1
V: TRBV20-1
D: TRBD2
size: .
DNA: TGCAGTGCCCCCCCGGGGACTAGCGGCTACAATGAGCAGTTCTTC
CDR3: CSAPPGTSGYNEQFF

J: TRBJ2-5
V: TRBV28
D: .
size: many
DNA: TGTGCCAGCCAACGTGCGGGGACCCGGCCCCCAAAGACCCAGTACTTC
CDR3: CASQRAGTRPPKTQYF

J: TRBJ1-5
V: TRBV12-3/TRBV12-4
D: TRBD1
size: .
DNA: TGTGCCAGCAGTACCGGGACAGGCATGGGCAATCAGCCCCAGCATTTT
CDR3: CASSTGTGMGNQPQHF

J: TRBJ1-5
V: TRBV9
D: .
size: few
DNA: TGTGCCAGCAGCCCAATTAAACGAAATCAGCCCCAGCATTTT
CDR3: CASSPIKRNQPQHF

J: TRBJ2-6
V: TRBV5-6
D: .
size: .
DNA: TGTGCCAGCAGCTCGATGGTTGGGGCCAACGTCCTGACTTTC
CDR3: CASSSMVGANVLTF

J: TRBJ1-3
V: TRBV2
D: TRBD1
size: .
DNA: TGTGCCAGCCCAAGGCCGGGACAGGATACTGGAAACACCATATATTTT
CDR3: CASPRPGQDTGNTIYF

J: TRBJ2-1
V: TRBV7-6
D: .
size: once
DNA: TGTGCCAGCAGCTCTAAACTTTGGGACAATGAGCAGTTCTTC
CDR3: CASSSKLWDNEQFF

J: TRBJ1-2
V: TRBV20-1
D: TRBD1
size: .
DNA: TGCAGTGCTCTTGGACAGGGGGAAGTTGGCTACACCTTC
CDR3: CSALGQGEVGYTF

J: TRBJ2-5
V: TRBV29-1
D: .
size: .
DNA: .
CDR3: CSVGQGTRRETQYF

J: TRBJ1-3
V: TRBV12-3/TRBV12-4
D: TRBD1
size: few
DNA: TGTACCAGCATCGAGGGACAGGGGGCGTCTTCTGGAAACACCATATATTTT
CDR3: CTSIEGQGASSGNTIYF

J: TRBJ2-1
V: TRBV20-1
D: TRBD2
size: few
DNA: TGCAGTGCTAGAGATCCCACTAGCGGGGTAAGCTCCTACAATGAGCAGTTCTTC
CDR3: CSARDPTSGVSSYNEQFF

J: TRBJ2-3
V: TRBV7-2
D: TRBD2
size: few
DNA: TGTGCCAGCAGCGCCCGACTAGCGGGGGGCCGCGGTACGCAGTATTTT
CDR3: CASSARLAGGRGTQYF

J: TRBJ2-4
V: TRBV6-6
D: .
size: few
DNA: TGTGCCAGCAGTTCCGCCAGGGCCAAAAACATTCAGTACTTC
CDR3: CASSSARAKNIQYF

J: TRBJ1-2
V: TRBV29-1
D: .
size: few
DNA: TGCAGCGCTGAAACAGGGAACTATGGCTACACCTTC
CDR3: CSAETGNYGYTF

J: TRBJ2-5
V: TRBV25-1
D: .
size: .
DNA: TGTGCCAGCATAGGCAGGGGCCTAAAGACCCAGTACTTC
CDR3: CASIGRGLKTQYF

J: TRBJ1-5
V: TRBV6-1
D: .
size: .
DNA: TGTGCCAGCAGTGAATTGTGGAATCAGCCCCAGCATTTT
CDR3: CASSELWNQPQHF

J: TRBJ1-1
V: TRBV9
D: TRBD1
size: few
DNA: TGTGCCAGCAGCCCGGACAGGGATGAAGCTTTCTTT
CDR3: CASSPDRDEAFF

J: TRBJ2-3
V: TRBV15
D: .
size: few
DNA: TGTACCACCAGCAGATATGGGACCACAGATACGCAGTATTTT
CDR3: CTTSRYGTTDTQYF

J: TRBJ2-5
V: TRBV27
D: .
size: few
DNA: TGTGCCAGCAGTTTATCTTCTAGGGAAGAGACCCAGTACTTC
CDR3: CASSLSSREETQYF

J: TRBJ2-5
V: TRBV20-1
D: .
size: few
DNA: TGCAGTGCTAGGCCTATCGGGAGCATCCTTCCGGAGACCCAGTACTTC
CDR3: CSARPIGSILPETQYF

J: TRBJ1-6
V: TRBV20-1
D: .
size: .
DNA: TGCAGTGCTGGATCGACAGATAATTCACCCCTCCACTTT
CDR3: CSAGSTDNSPLHF

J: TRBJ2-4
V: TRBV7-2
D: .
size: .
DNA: TGTGCCAGCAGCTTAGAGGTAGCTGTGATTACCAAAAACATTCAGTACTTC
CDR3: CASSLEVAVITKNIQYF

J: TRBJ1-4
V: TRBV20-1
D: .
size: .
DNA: TGCAGTGCTAGGGTGGAGGGAGGCGGTGAAAAACTGTTTTTT
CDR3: CSARVEGGGEKLFF

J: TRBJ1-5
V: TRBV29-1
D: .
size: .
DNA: TGCAGCGTCGCGGACGGTAGCAATCAGCCCCAGCATTTT
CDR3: CSVADGSNQPQHF

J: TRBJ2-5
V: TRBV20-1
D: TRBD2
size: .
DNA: TGCAGTGCTAGAGAAGGATTACGGGGGGAGCAAGAGACCCAGTACTTC
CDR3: CSAREGLRGEQETQYF

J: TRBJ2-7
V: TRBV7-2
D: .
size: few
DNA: TGTGCCAGCAGTCCGACAGGGAGCGGGCCCTACGAGCAGTACTTC
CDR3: CASSPTGSGPYEQYF

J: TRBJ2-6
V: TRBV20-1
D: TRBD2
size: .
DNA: TGCAGTGCTAGCGTGGGACTAGCGGACTCTGGGGCCAACGTCCTGACTTTC
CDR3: CSASVGLADSGANVLTF